This entry lists 32 T cell receptor beta chains sequenced from one sample in a study of radiation and T cells in renal cell carcinoma (dated by TCRdb to the early 2020s). Library construction relied on the immunoSEQ multiplex PCR assay. What TCRdb holds here is the immuneACCESS table cut down to in-frame rearrangements. Part of the clones is not present; checked against another copy, under half of the missing clones reflect an unresolved V gene, and the others are unexplained. The sample has about 78,000 clones on record, roughly nine tenths of them singletons. The ten top clones hold roughly 5.4% of the sample. The time point label of this sample denotes: blood 4 weeks post-SBRT, at nephrectomy. The treatment or condition label, read with the paper, signifies: 15 Gy SBRT to primary tumor, nephrectomy 4 weeks later. This specimen consisted of blood, obtained from a patient whose treatment included radiotherapy and nephrectomy. All receptors derive from a woman in her sixties or seventies with renal cell carcinoma.

This clone was observed once. The chain carries TRBV27 and TRBJ1-1, with D uncertain. There are 13 residues in the CDR3. Per germline, CDR1 MNHEY and CDR2 SMNVEV (reference sequence). V dropped 4 bases and J dropped 1 base, with 7 bases sitting between them. CDR3 protein: CASSWVANTEAFF. The CDR3 DNA follows: TGTGCCAGCAGTTGGGTGGCGAACACTGAAGCTTTCTTT.

The rearrangement links TRBV29-1 to TRBJ1-1; D gene uncertain. This CDR3 spans 11 amino acids. Trimming took off 4 bases at V and 6 bases at J, with 9 bases between the two ends. The germline gives CDR1 SQVTM, CDR2 ANQGSEA. Here the CDR3 DNA reads TGCAGCGTTGGTTTTGGGTCTGAAGCTTTCTTT. Its protein is CSVGFGSEAFF.

V usage is TRBV18 and J usage is TRBJ1-3, with D unresolved. V lost 2 bases, J lost 0 bases, and 11 bases lay in between. The CDR3 spans 16 residues. Germline CDR1 KGHSH, CDR2 LQKENI. CDR3 coding DNA: TGTGCCAGCTCACCAGCGGACGGGAGCTCTGGAAACACCATATATTTT. Protein sequence: CASSPADGSSGNTIYF.

The chain carries TRBV5-1 and TRBJ2-3, with D possibly being TRBD1 or TRBD2 (5 bases each). The CDR3 length is 12 residues. Looked up from germline, CDR1 is SGHRS and CDR2 is YFSETQ. V was pared by 5 bases and J by 6 bases, with 10 bases between. The chain's CDR3 is CASRSGTDTQYF. The CDR3 DNA follows: TGCGCCAGCAGATCGGGGACGGATACGCAGTATTTT.

As DNA, the CDR3 is TGTGCCACCAGCAGCCCGGGACAGGGGACCTACGAGCAGTACTTC. Residues: CATSSPGQGTYEQYF. V usage is TRBV10-3 and J usage is TRBJ2-5; 10 positions match TRBD1. The end of the DNA fits TRBJ2-7 better, so the J call may be wrong. The germline CDR1 and CDR2 sequences are ENHRY and SYGVKD. The CDR3 runs to 15 residues.

This clone has just one count. J is TRBJ2-2 and V is TRBV19; TRBD2 matches 8 bases. Trimming at V came to 11 bases and at J to 7 bases, leaving 18 bases not matched to a gene. Germline V lookup: CDR1 LNHDA, CDR2 SQIVND (reference sequence). The CDR3 runs 16 residues. The DNA of the CDR3 is TGTGCCTCCGGGGGAAGCGGGGGAACCTCGAGCGGGGAGCTGTTTTTT. This sequence encodes CASGGSGGTSSGELFF. Complete variable domain (other parts from reference TRBV19 and TRBJ2-2): DGGITQSPKYLFRKEGQNVTLSCEQNLNHDAMYWYRQDPGQGLRLIYYSQIVNDFQKGDIAEGYSVSREKKESFPLTVTSAQKNPTAFYLCASGGSGGTSSGELFFGEGSRLTVL.

The CDR3 spells CASLRTNRDGFLYGYTF. CDR3 DNA: TGTGCCAGCCTCAGAACCAACAGGGACGGTTTCCTCTATGGCTACACCTTC. The chain has TRBV25-1 and TRBJ1-2, with D tentatively TRBD1 (6 bases). Trimming pared 8 bases from V and 4 bases from J, leaving 26 bases between. The CDR3 extends over 17 amino acids. Looked up from germline, CDR1 is MGHDK and CDR2 is SYGVNS.

Only a few counts were recorded for this clone. V and J are TRBV25-1 and TRBJ1-2; TRBD1 is a possible D gene (5 bases). Germline values: CDR1 MGHDK, CDR2 SYGVNS. Trimming stripped 3 bases from V and 7 bases from J, with 21 bases between. The CDR3 sequence is 16 residues long. CDR3 DNA sequence: TGTGCCAGCAGTGATTCCGCCGGGACTTCCGAGGGTGGCTACACCTTC. Its protein product is CASSDSAGTSEGGYTF.

Comments on this clone: Germline is not matched at one junction end, which may reflect a read error. V is TRBV11-2 and J is TRBJ2-1; the D gene is possibly TRBD2 (6 bases). The germline V gene encodes CDR1 SGHAT and CDR2 FQNNGV. The CDR3 spans 16 residues. The CDR3, as DNA: TGTGCCGGCAGCCCCCTAGCGTACCGCCTATACAATGAGCAGTTCTTC. This gives the protein CAGSPLAYRLYNEQFF.

This clone was counted between two and nine times. This chain connects TRBV18 to TRBJ1-4; 9 bases line up with TRBD1. The CDR3 extends over 14 amino acids. The V gene's germline CDR1 is KGHSH and CDR2 LQKENI. V dropped 4 bases and J dropped 4; count of bases not matched to a gene: 1. The DNA for the CDR3 is TGTGCCAGCTCACGGACAGGGGTTAATGAAAAACTGTTTTTT. Residues: CASSRTGVNEKLFF. Supplemented by reference TRBV18 and TRBJ1-4, the full variable domain reads NAGVMQNPRHLVRRRGQEARLRCSPMKGHSHVYWYRQLPEEGLKFMVYLQKENIIDESGMPKERFSAEFPKEGPSILRIQQVVRGDSAAYFCASSRTGVNEKLFFGSGTQLSVL.

This CDR3 is CASSVGPGNEQFF. DNA of the CDR3: TGTGCCAGCAGCGTGGGTCCGGGGAATGAGCAGTTCTTC. The chain carries TRBV9 and TRBJ2-1; tentative D call: TRBD2 (5 bases). Trimming shortened V by 2 bases and J by 7 bases, and 10 bases separated the two germline ends. The CDR3 sequence is 13 residues long. Germline CDR1 reads SGDLS; CDR2 reads YYNGEE.

The chain carries TRBV15 and TRBJ2-1, with TRBD2 matching over 7 bases. Germline lookup yields CDR1 LNHNV and CDR2 YYDKDF (reference sequence). The CDR3 is made up of 15 amino acids. The J segment lost 5 bases and the V segment lost 0 bases, leaving 4 bases of the junction unmatched. CDR3 protein: CATSRDGGVHNEQFF. In DNA form, the CDR3 reads TGTGCCACCAGCAGAGATGGGGGGGTCCACAATGAGCAGTTCTTC.

The CDR3 DNA sequence: TGTGCCAGCAGCTCGCGTGGGGGCGGCAATCAGCCCCAGCATTTT. Its protein is CASSSRGGGNQPQHF. The chain recombines TRBV5-6 with TRBJ1-5; D might be TRBD1 (6 bases). Trimming took off 3 bases at V and 2 bases at J, with 12 bases between the two ends. The CDR3 extends over 15 amino acids. In germline, CDR1 is SGHDT, CDR2 YYEEEE.

V usage is TRBV27 and J usage is TRBJ1-2, with D tentatively TRBD1 (5 bases). The CDR3 is made up of 17 amino acids. V lost 4 bases and J lost 6, with 24 bases in between. The germline V gene encodes CDR1 MNHEY and CDR2 SMNVEV (reference sequence). DNA of the CDR3: TGTGCCAGCAGTTCCGAGTTTACCGGGACCACCGCTCATGGCTACACCTTC. This translates into CASSSEFTGTTAHGYTF.

The chain links TRBV5-4 to TRBJ1-1; D not certain. From germline, CDR1 is SGHNT and CDR2 YYREEE (reference sequence). The V end was cut by 4 bases, the J end by 1 base, with 11 bases between. CDR3 size: 14 residues. The CDR3 spells CASSIPMANTEAFF. As DNA, the CDR3 is TGTGCCAGCAGCATTCCGATGGCGAACACTGAAGCTTTCTTT.

The chain is built from TRBV5-5 and TRBJ1-1, with D possibly matching TRBD1 (5 bases). In germline, CDR1 is SGHKS, CDR2 YYEKEE (reference sequence). V dropped 4 bases and J dropped 8 bases, with 15 bases sitting between them. CDR3 length equals 13 residues. The CDR3 loop is CASSLGEVGEAFF. CDR3 sequence (DNA): TGTGCCAGCAGCCTGGGGGAGGTTGGCGAAGCTTTCTTT.

The CDR3: CASSPGGQGTYEQYF. The CDR3 bases are TGTGCCAGCAGCCCAGGGGGACAGGGGACCTACGAGCAGTACTTC. The genes are TRBV11-2 and TRBJ2-7; 10 nucleotides line up with TRBD1. The germline gives CDR1 SGHAT, CDR2 FQNNGV. This CDR3 region has 15 residues. V was pared by 5 bases and J by 2 bases, with 6 bases of the junction left unmatched.

This rearrangement joins TRBV7-2 to TRBJ2-1; 12 positions agree with TRBD2. V lost 5 bases, J lost 0 bases, and 11 bases stayed unmatched. Germline V gene data show CDR1 as SGHTA and CDR2 as FQGNSA. This CDR3 comprises 19 residues. The CDR3 nucleotides are TGTGCCAGCAGCCCCTGGCCTAGCGGGGGGGTCAGCTCCTACAATGAGCAGTTCTTC. Its translation is CASSPWPSGGVSSYNEQFF.

This chain uses TRBV11-2 with TRBJ1-3; a possible D gene is TRBD1 (6 bases). V was cut by 0 bases and J by 6 bases, with 15 bases left in between. CDR1 is SGHAT and CDR2 is FQNNGV in the germline V gene. This CDR3 has 16 residues. CDR3 sequence (DNA): TGTGCCAGCAGCTTAGAGACTACAGGGTCGGAAAACACCATATATTTT. Its protein is CASSLETTGSENTIYF.

This clone occurred once. The CDR3: CASSLMGVRYEQYF. The CDR3 bases are TGTGCCAGCAGCTTGATGGGGGTACGGTACGAGCAGTACTTC. J is TRBJ2-7 and V is TRBV5-4; D possibly uses TRBD1 or TRBD2 (5 bases each). This CDR3 contains 14 residues. The germline V and J ends were trimmed by 1 base and 4 bases, with 12 bases remaining between them. The germline V gene has CDR1 SGHNT and CDR2 YYREEE (reference sequence).

The V and J genes are TRBV7-2 and TRBJ1-5; D is unclear. The CDR3 has 16 amino acids. The V and J ends lost 2 bases and 2 bases respectively, with 13 bases between them. Germline V gives CDR1 SGHTA, CDR2 FQGNSA. CDR3 sequence reads: CASSLMAGQGNQPQHF. The CDR3 DNA reads as TGTGCCAGCAGCTTAATGGCAGGTCAGGGCAATCAGCCCCAGCATTTT.

The chain recombines TRBV4-3 with TRBJ1-1; D is unclear. The CDR3 loop spans 15 amino acids. The germline V and J ends were trimmed by 1 base and 0 bases, with 9 bases remaining between them. From germline, CDR1 is LGHNA and CDR2 YSLEER. The CDR3 DNA reads TGCGCCAGCAGCCAAGGTAGCAGTATGAACACTGAAGCTTTCTTT. Its protein product is CASSQGSSMNTEAFF.

The rearrangement links TRBV11-3 to TRBJ1-2; D perhaps matches TRBD1 (5 bases). This CDR3 contains 12 residues. V lost 1 base to trimming and J lost 6 bases, with 6 bases between them. From germline, CDR1 is SGHNT and CDR2 YENEEA. This chain's CDR3 is CASSLVGDGYTF. The CDR3 DNA reads TGTGCCAGCAGCTTAGTAGGGGATGGCTACACCTTC.

This clone has only one observation. This sequence joins TRBV9 and TRBJ1-6, with D possibly TRBD1 on 5 matching bases. Germline-derived CDR1 and CDR2 are SGDLS and YYNGEE. The ends were cut back, 6 bases at V and 0 bases at J, with 13 bases in the middle. The CDR3 is 16 amino acids. In DNA form, the CDR3 reads TGTGCCAGCACCAGGGTAGCCCGCTCCTATAATTCACCCCTCCACTTT. Translated, it gives CASTRVARSYNSPLHF.

This sequence joins TRBV5-6 and TRBJ1-6; D not certain. V lost 2 bases, J lost 9 bases, and 15 bases lay in between. The germline V gene has CDR1 SGHDT and CDR2 YYEEEE. CDR3 size: 15 residues. CDR3 sequence (DNA): TGTGCCAGCAGCTTACCAACGGCAGGTACTTCACCCCTCCACTTT. Its translation is CASSLPTAGTSPLHF.

As to this clone: One junction end disagrees with the germline gene, perhaps due to a read error. The chain has TRBV7-7 and TRBJ1-1; D is unresolved. The CDR3 consists of 13 residues. From germline, CDR1 is SSHAT and CDR2 FNYEAQ (reference sequence). CDR3 nucleotide sequence: TGTGCTAGCAGCCGTAATGCCGGGACTGAAGCTTTCTTT. As protein: CASSRNAGTEAFF.

The rearrangement uses TRBV5-6 and TRBJ1-2; D may be TRBD1 (5 bases). In germline, CDR1 is SGHDT, CDR2 YYEEEE. Trimming removed 4 bases from V and 9 bases from J, with 10 bases in between. The CDR3 totals 11 residues. The CDR3 loop reads CASSTGHRYTF. CDR3 sequence (DNA): TGTGCCAGCAGCACTGGACATCGCTACACCTTC. Filled out from reference TRBV5-6 and TRBJ1-2, the complete variable domain reads DAGVTQSPTHLIKTRGQQVTLRCSPKSGHDTVSWYQQALGQGPQFIFQYYEEEERQRGNFPDRFSGHQFPNYSSELNVNALLLGDSALYLCASSTGHRYTFGSGTRLTVV.

The rearrangement uses TRBV5-1 and TRBJ2-1; 8 bases fit TRBD2. This CDR3 region has 17 residues. CDR1 is SGHRS and CDR2 is YFSETQ in the germline V gene. Germline trimming cut 1 base from V and 9 bases from J; bases unmatched to any gene: 15. The CDR3 DNA reads as TGCGCCAGCAGCTTGACCGGGGGACTAGAAAGGCGTAGTGAGCAGTTCTTC. Amino acids: CASSLTGGLERRSEQFF.

The rearrangement uses TRBV2 and TRBJ2-3; unclear D gene. From germline, CDR1 is SNHLY and CDR2 FYNNEI. V shed 5 bases and J shed 0 bases, with 6 bases lying between them. CDR3 length equals 13 residues. The chain's CDR3 is CASSLTSTDTQYF. The DNA of the CDR3 is TGTGCCAGCAGTCTCACTAGCACAGATACGCAGTATTTT.

This sequence joins TRBV12-5 and TRBJ2-2, with 11 nucleotides matching TRBD1. Germline V gives CDR1 LGHNT, CDR2 FRNRAP. The CDR3 is 16 amino acids. Trimming cost V 2 bases and J 3 bases; bases outside gene matches: 2. Here the CDR3 reads CASGLRTGGDTGELFF. The CDR3 bases are TGTGCTAGTGGTTTGAGGACAGGGGGCGACACCGGGGAGCTGTTTTTT.

The chain joins TRBV15 to TRBJ2-4; the D gene could be TRBD1 or TRBD2 (5 bases each). The CDR3 loop spans 16 amino acids. Germline V gene sequence: CDR1 LNHNV, CDR2 YYDKDF (reference sequence). Trimming cost V 4 bases and J 0 bases, with 13 bases left between them. CDR3 region: CATSIGTAIAKNIQYF. The CDR3 nucleotides are TGTGCCACCAGCATAGGGACCGCAATAGCCAAAAACATTCAGTACTTC.

This clone came up once. The genes are TRBV6-6 and TRBJ2-7; 8 bases are shared with TRBD1. CDR1 and CDR2 from the germline V gene are MNHNY and SVGAGI (reference sequence). Unmatched junction bases numbered 8, after V lost 9 bases and J lost 4 bases. This CDR3 region has 13 residues. This CDR3 reads CASFRTGSYEQYF. CDR3 nucleotide sequence: TGTGCCAGTTTTCGGACAGGGAGTTACGAGCAGTACTTC.